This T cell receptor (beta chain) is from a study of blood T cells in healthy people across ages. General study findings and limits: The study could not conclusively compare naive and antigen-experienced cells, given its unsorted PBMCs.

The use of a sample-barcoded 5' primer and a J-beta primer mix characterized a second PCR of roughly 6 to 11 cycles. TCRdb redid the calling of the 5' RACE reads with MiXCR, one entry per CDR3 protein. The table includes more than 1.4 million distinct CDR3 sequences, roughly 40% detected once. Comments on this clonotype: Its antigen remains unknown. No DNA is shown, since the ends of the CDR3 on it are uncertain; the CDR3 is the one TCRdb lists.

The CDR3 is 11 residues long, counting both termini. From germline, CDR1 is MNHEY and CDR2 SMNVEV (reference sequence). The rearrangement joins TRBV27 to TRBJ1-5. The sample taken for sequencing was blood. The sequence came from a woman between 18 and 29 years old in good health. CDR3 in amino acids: CASILVQPQHF.